This T cell receptor (beta chain) was documented in a study of T-cell reconstitution after alpha-beta-depleted transplantation in children. For TCRbeta, the library was prepared with unique molecular identifiers. TCRdb re-analysed the PCR reads in MiXCR, keeping a single row per CDR3 protein. The data contain approximately 350,000 distinct CDR3 sequences, roughly 14% of them singletons. V lost 0 bases, J lost 0 bases, and 14 bases lay in between. The length of the CDR3 is 17 residues. Looked up from germline, CDR1 is MNHEY and CDR2 is SVGAGI. This chain connects TRBV6-5 to TRBJ1-1, with a tentative D call TRBD1 (5 bases). The sequencing here drew on PBMCs, taken from the stem cell graft. The receptor's source is a human donor who donated a stem cell graft to a child with Fanconi anemia. CDR3 nucleotides: TGTGCCAGCAGTTACTCACTTCGGGAGGGGATGAACACTGAAGCTTTCTTT. This codes for CASSYSLREGMNTEAFF.